This section outlines one T cell receptor (beta chain) sequence together with its context. This CDR3 comprises 16 residues. V gave up 5 bases and J gave up 0 bases; unmatched junction bases: 7. Germline assignment: CDR1 LNHDA and CDR2 SQIVND (reference sequence). This sample was included in a study of blood T cell repertoires in COVID-19. Study at large: Sources were T cells, B-cell-depleted T cells, or PBMCs; the material itself was cDNA or gDNA.

The assay was immunoSEQ multiplex PCR, and TCRdb's table has in-frame clones only and misses some. This sample carries around 60,000 clones, roughly 90% of them seen once, and the ten largest clones take roughly 3.5%. The chain couples TRBV19 to TRBJ2-1; 7 bases line up with TRBD2. The sequence was obtained from a man aged 45-60 years with active COVID-19. What was sequenced was peripheral blood. This CDR3 reads CASSLGGKGSYNEQFF. The CDR3 DNA sequence: TGTGCCAGTAGTCTCGGGGGGAAGGGCTCCTACAATGAGCAGTTCTTC.